The 20 T cell receptor beta chains below all came from one sample that was sequenced in a study of blood T cell repertoires in COVID-19. Sequenced by immunoSEQ multiplex PCR; TCRdb stores in-frame clones only, minus some. In the table there are about 160,000 clones, about 93% of which are singletons. Specimen: peripheral blood. The receptor source for this set is a woman aged 50 to 60 with acute or convalescent COVID-19.

This chain connects TRBV30 to TRBJ1-1, with D perhaps TRBD1 (6 bases). Germline V gene data show CDR1 as GTSNPN and CDR2 as SVGIG (reference sequence). The V and J ends lost 8 bases and 8 bases respectively, with 21 bases between them. This CDR3 has 13 amino acids. This CDR3 is CASKVGAEEEAFF. For the CDR3, the DNA is TGTGCCAGCAAAGTGGGGGCAGAGGAGGAAGCTTTCTTT.

This chain joins TRBV7-2 and TRBJ1-2, with a tentative D call TRBD1 (5 bases). Germline lookup yields CDR1 SGHTA and CDR2 FQGNSA. V shed 2 bases and J shed 1 base, with 5 bases lying between them. This CDR3 comprises 13 residues. In DNA, the CDR3 is TGTGCCAGCAGCTTAAGGGGTAACTATGGCTACACCTTC. It codes for CASSLRGNYGYTF.

This clone was seen only once. This chain links TRBV18 with TRBJ2-7; 7 bases map to TRBD1. Germline CDR1 reads KGHSH; CDR2 reads LQKENI. The CDR3 consists of 15 residues. Trimming at V came to 3 bases and at J to 0 bases, leaving 5 bases not matched to a gene. CDR3 amino acids: CASSPSTGHSYEQYF. In DNA, the CDR3 is TGTGCCAGCTCACCGTCGACAGGGCACTCCTACGAGCAGTACTTC.

This clone occurred once. V and J are TRBV7-8 and TRBJ2-7; 11 positions match TRBD2. V lost 5 bases to trimming and J lost 1 base; unmatched junction nucleotides: 7. The germline V gene has CDR1 SGHVS and CDR2 FQNEAQ. The CDR3 consists of 16 residues. CDR3 in DNA: TGTGCCAGCAGCATCAGACTAGCGGGACTGTCCTACGAGCAGTACTTC. This sequence encodes CASSIRLAGLSYEQYF. The full variable domain, its missing parts supplied by reference TRBV7-8 and TRBJ2-7, is GAGVSQSPRYKVAKRGQDVALRCDPISGHVSLFWYQQALGQGPEFLTYFQNEAQLDKSGLPSDRFFAERPEGSVSTLKIQRTQQEDSAVYLCASSIRLAGLSYEQYFGPGTRLTVT.

The CDR3 DNA follows: TGTGCCAGCAGCCCCCAGGGACTGGGTTCACCCCTCCACTTT. Amino acids: CASSPQGLGSPLHF. This chain uses TRBV9 with TRBJ1-6, with D maybe TRBD1 (5 bases). This CDR3 is 14 amino acids long. Per germline, CDR1 SGDLS and CDR2 YYNGEE. V was shortened by 4 bases and J by 9 bases, with 14 bases between the two germline ends.

The rearrangement links TRBV19 to TRBJ1-1; D gene unclear. V dropped 10 bases and J dropped 3 bases, with 9 bases sitting between them. Germline CDR1 LNHDA, CDR2 SQIVND (reference sequence). The CDR3 has 11 amino acids. DNA of the CDR3: TGTGCCACGCGGGAGGACACTGAAGCTTTCTTT. Its protein product is CATREDTEAFF.

The rearrangement uses TRBV19 and TRBJ1-2; a possible D gene is TRBD1 (5 bases). V was cut by 3 bases and J by 0 bases, with 11 bases left in between. The germline gives CDR1 LNHDA, CDR2 SQIVND (reference sequence). The CDR3 length is 15 residues. CDR3 sequence: CASSIRAGPNYGYTF. The CDR3 region has the DNA TGTGCCAGTAGTATTCGGGCAGGGCCTAACTATGGCTACACCTTC.

The chain has TRBV10-3 and TRBJ1-1; D is possibly TRBD1 (5 bases). The germline V gene encodes CDR1 ENHRY and CDR2 SYGVKD. V was cut by 6 bases and J by 5 bases, with 19 bases left in between. This CDR3 is built from 15 residues. The CDR3 loop is CAISSPGGGNTEAFF. CDR3 nucleotides: TGTGCCATCAGCTCTCCGGGGGGGGGAAATACTGAAGCTTTCTTT.

V and J are TRBV29-1 and TRBJ1-2, with unresolved D. The CDR3 contains 13 residues. V was cut by 4 bases and J by 2 bases, with 11 bases left in between. Germline CDR1 SQVTM, CDR2 ANQGSEA. CDR3 in amino acids: CSVAEVANYGYTF. CDR3 DNA sequence: TGCAGCGTTGCAGAGGTAGCAAACTATGGCTACACCTTC. The whole variable domain, filled in from reference TRBV29-1 and TRBJ1-2, reads SAVISQKPSRDICQRGTSLTIQCQVDSQVTMMFWYRQQPGQSLTLIATANQGSEATYESGFVIDKFPISRPNLTFSTLTVSNMSPEDSSIYLCSVAEVANYGYTFGSGTRLTVV.

The V and J genes are TRBV10-1 and TRBJ2-1; 9 bases line up with TRBD2. V lost 0 bases and J lost 9; bases outside the gene matches: 9. CDR1 and CDR2 from the germline V gene are WNHNN and SYGVQD (reference sequence). The CDR3 is 16 residues long. The CDR3: CASSESGSGRTGEQFF. CDR3 DNA sequence: TGCGCCAGCAGTGAGTCCGGTAGCGGGAGAACGGGTGAGCAGTTCTTC.

For the CDR3, the DNA is TGTGCCAGCAACCGGGAGGGGAGCTCCTACGAGCAGTACTTC. Translating it yields CASNREGSSYEQYF. The chain combines TRBV2 with TRBJ2-7, with 8 positions matching TRBD2. The J segment lost 0 bases and the V segment lost 7 bases, leaving 5 bases of the junction unmatched. The CDR3 runs to 14 residues. CDR1 and CDR2 (germline): SNHLY, FYNNEI.

V is TRBV28 and J is TRBJ2-7; D might be TRBD1 (6 bases). CDR1 is MDHEN and CDR2 is SYDVKM in the germline V gene. Trimming shortened V by 1 base and J by 1 base, and 8 bases separated the two germline ends. This CDR3 comprises 14 residues. CDR3 nucleotide sequence: TGTGCCAGCAGTTTATCAGGGGAATCCTACGAGCAGTACTTC. Translation gives CASSLSGESYEQYF.

As to this clone: The junction departs from the called germline gene at one end, perhaps through a read error. The genes are TRBV29-1 and TRBJ2-7; 7 positions match TRBD1. The CDR3 runs 13 residues. CDR1 and CDR2 from the germline V gene are SQVTM and ANQGSEA. The CDR3 loop reads CSVEDRDSYEQYF. For the CDR3, the DNA is TGCAGCGTAGAAGACAGGGACTCCTACGAGCAGTACTTC.

J is TRBJ2-2 and V is TRBV6-6; TRBD1 is a possible D gene (5 bases). Germline assignment: CDR1 MNHNY and CDR2 SVGAGI (reference sequence). This CDR3 spans 16 amino acids. V was cut by 6 bases and J by 6 bases, with 20 bases left in between. The CDR3 DNA sequence: TGTGCCAGCAGGATACAAGGGGCAGGGTTAGCCGGGGAGCTGTTTTTT. It specifies CASRIQGAGLAGELFF.

There are a few counts of this clone. The V call is TRBV7-9, the J call TRBJ2-5; D not certain. Deletions cut 2 bases from V and 1 base from J, with 17 bases between. There are 17 residues in the CDR3. Looked up from germline, CDR1 is SEHNR and CDR2 is FQNEAQ (reference sequence). The CDR3 bases are TGTGCCAGCAGCTTAATTGTAACCGAGTGGAGCCAAGAGACCCAGTACTTC. This gives the protein CASSLIVTEWSQETQYF.

The chain couples TRBV2 to TRBJ1-2; D might be TRBD1 (6 bases). The CDR3 sequence is 14 residues long. The V gene's germline CDR1 is SNHLY and CDR2 FYNNEI. The ends were cut back, 8 bases at V and 4 bases at J, with 17 bases in the middle. DNA for the CDR3: TGTGCCAGCGGGTCCCCAAACAGGGTCTATGGCTACACCTTC. It yields the protein CASGSPNRVYGYTF.

This chain joins TRBV6-2 or TRBV6-3 and TRBJ1-5; TRBD1 is a possible D gene (6 bases). The CDR3 is made up of 16 amino acids. The germline V and J ends were trimmed by 6 bases and 2 bases, with 17 bases remaining between them. CDR1 is MNHEY, CDR2 SVGEGT, per germline. The CDR3 reads CASSPPRGGGNQPQHF. CDR3 sequence (DNA): TGTGCCAGCAGCCCTCCCCGGGGGGGCGGCAATCAGCCCCAGCATTTT.

The chain combines TRBV20-1 with TRBJ1-1; D not resolved. CDR3 size: 11 residues. Germline assignment: CDR1 DFQATT and CDR2 SNEGSKA (reference sequence). V dropped 3 bases and J dropped 2 bases, with 4 bases sitting between them. The CDR3 coding sequence is TGCAGTGCTAGCCATAACACTGAAGCTTTCTTT. Protein product: CSASHNTEAFF.

This clone was recorded once. The rearrangement joins TRBV7-3 to TRBJ1-4; D unclear. The length of the CDR3 is 16 residues. The V and J ends lost 1 base and 5 bases respectively, with 14 bases between them. Per germline, CDR1 SGHTA and CDR2 FQGTGA. CDR3 nucleotides: TGTGCCAGCAGCTTAAAATGGCAGGTCAAAAATGAAAAACTGTTTTTT. Protein product: CASSLKWQVKNEKLFF.

A few counts support this clone. CDR3 in DNA: TGTGCCAGCAGCTTAAACGCAAGGGGGAACACCGGGGAGCTGTTTTTT. Translating gives CASSLNARGNTGELFF. This chain uses TRBV7-2 with TRBJ2-2; a weak D match, TRBD1 (5 bases). Germline CDR1 reads SGHTA; CDR2 reads FQGNSA. CDR3 length: 16 amino acids. The V and J ends lost 2 bases and 1 base respectively, with 11 bases between them.